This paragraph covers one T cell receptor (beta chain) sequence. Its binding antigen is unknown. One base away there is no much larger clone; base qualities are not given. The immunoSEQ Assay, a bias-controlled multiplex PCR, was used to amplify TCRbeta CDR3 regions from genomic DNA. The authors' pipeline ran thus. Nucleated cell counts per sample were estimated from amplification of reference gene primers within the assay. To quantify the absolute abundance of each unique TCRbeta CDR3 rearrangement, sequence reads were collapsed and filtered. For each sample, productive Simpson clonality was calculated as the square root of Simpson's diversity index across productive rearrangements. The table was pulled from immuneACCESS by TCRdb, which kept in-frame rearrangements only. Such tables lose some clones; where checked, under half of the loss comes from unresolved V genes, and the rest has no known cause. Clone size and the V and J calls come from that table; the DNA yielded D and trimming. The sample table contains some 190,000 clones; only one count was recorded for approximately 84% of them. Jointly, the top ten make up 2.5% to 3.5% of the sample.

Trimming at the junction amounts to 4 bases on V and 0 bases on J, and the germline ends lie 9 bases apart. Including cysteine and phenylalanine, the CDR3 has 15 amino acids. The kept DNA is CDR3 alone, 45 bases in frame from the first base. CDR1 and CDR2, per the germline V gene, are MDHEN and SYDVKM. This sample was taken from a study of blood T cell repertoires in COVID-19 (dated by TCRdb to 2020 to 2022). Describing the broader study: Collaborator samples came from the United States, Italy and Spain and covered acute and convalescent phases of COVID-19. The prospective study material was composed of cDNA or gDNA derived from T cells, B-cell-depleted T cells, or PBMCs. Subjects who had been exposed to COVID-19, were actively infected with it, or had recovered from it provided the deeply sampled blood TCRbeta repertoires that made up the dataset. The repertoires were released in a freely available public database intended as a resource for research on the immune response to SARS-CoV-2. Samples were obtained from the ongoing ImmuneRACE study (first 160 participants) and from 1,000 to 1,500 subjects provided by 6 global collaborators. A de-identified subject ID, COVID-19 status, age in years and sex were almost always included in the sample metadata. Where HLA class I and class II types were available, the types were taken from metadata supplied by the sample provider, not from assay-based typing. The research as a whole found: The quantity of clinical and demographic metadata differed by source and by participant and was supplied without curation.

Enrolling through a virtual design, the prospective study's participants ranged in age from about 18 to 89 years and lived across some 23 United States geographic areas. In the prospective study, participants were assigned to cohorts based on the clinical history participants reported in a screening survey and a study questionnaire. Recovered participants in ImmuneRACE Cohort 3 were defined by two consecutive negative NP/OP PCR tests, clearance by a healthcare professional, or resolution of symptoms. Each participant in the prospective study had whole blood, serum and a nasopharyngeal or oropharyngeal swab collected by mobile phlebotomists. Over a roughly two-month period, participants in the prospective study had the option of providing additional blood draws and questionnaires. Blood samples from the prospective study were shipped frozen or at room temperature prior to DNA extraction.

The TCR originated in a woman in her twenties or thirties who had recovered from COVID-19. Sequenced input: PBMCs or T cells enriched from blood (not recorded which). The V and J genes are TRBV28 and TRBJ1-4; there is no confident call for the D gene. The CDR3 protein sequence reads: CASSSPYATNEKLFF. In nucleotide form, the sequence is TGTGCCAGCAGTTCCCCCTACGCAACTAATGAAAAACTGTTTTTT.